Each of the 6 T cell receptor beta chains below was sequenced from the same sample in a study of shared T cell receptors in the human thymus. Clones were read by immunoSEQ multiplex PCR, and TCRdb kept only the in-frame ones, dropping some. The sample records just under 550,000 clones, roughly 74% being singletons. The same data also went into a second study, on human thymus T cells.

The sample comprised thymocytes. Receptors originate from a boy less than two years old with a congenital heart defect.

V gene TRBV10-3 combines with J gene TRBJ1-2, with 7 bases that match TRBD1. The CDR3 contains 12 residues. Trimming cost V 6 bases and J 7 bases; bases outside gene matches: 5. The germline V gene encodes CDR1 ENHRY and CDR2 SYGVKD. Here the CDR3 reads CAIRTGKGGYTF. The CDR3 DNA follows: TGTGCCATCAGGACAGGGAAGGGTGGCTACACCTTC.

The chain combines TRBV6-4 with TRBJ2-3; D possibly corresponds to TRBD1 (6 bases). Germline V gene sequence: CDR1 MRHNA, CDR2 SNTAGT. The CDR3 is made up of 16 amino acids. Trimming left V 0 bases short and J 2 bases short, with 12 bases between. The CDR3 DNA reads as TGTGCCAGCAGTGACTCGATTACAGGGCACACAGATACGCAGTATTTT. Translating gives CASSDSITGHTDTQYF.

CDR3 DNA sequence: TGTGCCAGCAGTAAACAGGGGTGGAGGCAAGAGACCCAGTACTTC. As protein: CASSKQGWRQETQYF. V gene TRBV2 combines with J gene TRBJ2-5; 7 bases line up with TRBD1. Trimming removed 5 bases from V and 2 bases from J; junction bases left unmatched: 8. Germline assignment: CDR1 SNHLY and CDR2 FYNNEI. The CDR3 runs 15 residues.

The V and J genes are TRBV5-1 and TRBJ1-1; 7 nucleotides align to TRBD1. The trim removed 3 bases at V and 1 base at J, leaving 0 bases unmatched. CDR1 SGHRS and CDR2 YFSETQ come from the germline V gene. CDR3 length equals 13 residues. The CDR3 spells CASSWDRNTEAFF. Written as DNA, the CDR3 is TGCGCCAGCAGCTGGGACAGGAACACTGAAGCTTTCTTT.

The chain uses TRBV19 and TRBJ1-3; the D gene is possibly TRBD1 (6 bases). Trimming stripped 5 bases from V and 1 base from J, with 15 bases between. CDR3 length: 16 residues. The V gene's germline CDR1 is LNHDA and CDR2 SQIVND (reference sequence). The CDR3 sequence: CASSPRTVSSGNTIYF. CDR3 nucleotides: TGTGCCAGTAGTCCCCGGACAGTTTCTTCTGGAAACACCATATATTTT.

This sequence joins TRBV15 and TRBJ2-7; the D gene is possibly TRBD2 (6 bases). There are 17 residues in the CDR3. V shed 3 bases and J shed 7 bases, with 25 bases lying between them. Per the germline V gene, CDR1 is LNHNV and CDR2 is YYDKDF (reference sequence). The CDR3 loop reads CATSRSPNGRGLYEQYF. The CDR3 DNA is TGTGCCACCAGCAGGAGCCCCAACGGGAGAGGGTTATATGAGCAGTACTTC.